This TCR beta chain came from a study of blood T cell repertoires in COVID-19 (TCRdb year 2020). Regarding the research as a whole: Collaborator samples came from the United States, Italy and Spain and covered acute and convalescent phases of COVID-19. The repertoires were made available in a free public database intended to serve as a resource for research on the immune response to SARS-CoV-2. Sample metadata almost always included a de-identified subject ID, COVID-19 status, age in years and sex. The material from the prospective study consisted of cDNA or gDNA derived from T cells, B-cell-depleted T cells, or PBMCs. The dataset comprised deeply sampled blood TCRbeta repertoires from subjects exposed to, actively infected with, or recovered from COVID-19. HLA class I and class II types, where available, came from metadata supplied by the sample provider rather than from assay-based typing. The samples were drawn from the first 160 participants of the ongoing ImmuneRACE study and from 1,254 subjects provided by 6 global collaborators. Overall study results and their limits: Clinical and demographic metadata were provided uncurated, with the amount varying by source and participant.

CDR1 and CDR2 were assigned from the germline V gene as SGHTA and FQGNSA. Trimming leaves V shorter by 5 bases and J shorter by 5 bases, with the junction holding 9 bases beyond the gene matches. The CDR3 has 15 amino acids, counting the end cysteine and phenylalanine. Left in the record is the CDR3 DNA by itself, 45 bases read in frame from the first base. Concerning this clone itself: This clone's antigen is unknown. Nothing much larger sits one base from this clone, and base qualities are not available.

TCRbeta CDR3 regions were amplified from genomic DNA by means of the immunoSEQ Assay, a bias-controlled multiplex PCR. The study's own analysis went as follows. The number of nucleated cells in each sample was estimated from the amplification of reference gene primers within the assay. To quantify the absolute abundance of each unique TCRbeta CDR3 rearrangement, sequence reads were collapsed and filtered. For each sample, productive Simpson clonality was calculated as the square root of Simpson's diversity index over productive rearrangements. TCRdb retrieved this table from immuneACCESS and kept in-frame rearrangements only. Not all clones are present; in checked studies, unresolved V genes account for under half, and no reason is known for the remainder. That table is the source of V, J and clone size, and D and trimming were worked out from the DNA. This sample lists some 300,000 clones; 80% to 90% were detected once. Together, the top ten hold around 5.8% of the sample.

One collaborating source in Seattle enrolled patients during active infection and followed them longitudinally through the course of disease. Collaborating institutions collected whole blood in K2EDTA tubes following their own protocols. For TCRbeta analysis, collaborators shipped samples as frozen whole blood, isolated PBMCs, or DNA extracted from either of those sample types. The sequenced sample was peripheral blood. This clonotype was obtained from a woman aged 45-59 years with COVID-19, enrolled during active disease. Recombination linked TRBV7-2 to TRBJ2-1; TRBD2 fits 7 bases in the junction. The DNA reads TGTGCCAGCAGCCCCAACCCCGGGACTAACAATGAGCAGTTCTTC. Its protein product is CASSPNPGTNNEQFF.